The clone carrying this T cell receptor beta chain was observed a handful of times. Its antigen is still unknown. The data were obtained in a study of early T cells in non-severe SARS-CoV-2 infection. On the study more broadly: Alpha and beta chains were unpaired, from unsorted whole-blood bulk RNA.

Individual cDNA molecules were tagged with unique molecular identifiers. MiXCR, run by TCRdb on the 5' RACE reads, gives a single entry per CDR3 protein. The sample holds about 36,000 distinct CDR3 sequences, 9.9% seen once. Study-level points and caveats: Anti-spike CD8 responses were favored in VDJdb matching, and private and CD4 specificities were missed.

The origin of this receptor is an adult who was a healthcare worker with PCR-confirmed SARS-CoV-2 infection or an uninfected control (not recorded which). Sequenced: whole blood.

DNA for the CDR3: TGTGCCAGCAGCGACAGGTTCGGCAAAAACATTCAGTACTTC. Amino acids: CASSDRFGKNIQYF. The V and J genes are TRBV28 and TRBJ2-4; maybe TRBD1 (6 bases). This CDR3 is 14 amino acids long. V lost 6 bases, J lost 3 bases, and 12 bases lay in between. CDR1 MDHEN and CDR2 SYDVKM come from the germline V gene. Full variable domain (remainder filled in from reference TRBV28 and TRBJ2-4): DVKVTQSSRYLVKRTGEKVFLECVQDMDHENMFWYRQDPGLGLRLIYFSYDVKMKEKGDIPEGYSVSREKKERFSLILESASTNQTSMYLCASSDRFGKNIQYFGAGTRLSVL.